This T cell receptor (beta chain) stems from a study of blood T cell repertoires in COVID-19. The overall study: T cells, B-cell-depleted T cells, or PBMCs provided the cDNA or gDNA that served as material.

Produced via immunoSEQ multiplex PCR; TCRdb's table is partial and in-frame only. This table holds approximately 190,000 clones, about four fifths found once. Seattle enrolled patients during active infection and tracked them longitudinally. The length of the CDR3 is 16 residues. Trimming removed 4 bases from V and 0 bases from J; junction bases left unmatched: 5. CDR1 is SGHRS and CDR2 is YFSETQ in the germline V gene. The chain employs TRBV5-1 and TRBJ2-2; TRBD1 agrees at 8 bases. What was sequenced was peripheral blood. This receptor was taken from a woman in her sixties or seventies with COVID-19, enrolled during active disease. CDR3 region: CASSLRTGTNTGELFF. CDR3 coding DNA: TGCGCCAGCAGCCTCCGGACAGGGACGAACACCGGGGAGCTGTTTTTT.